This record covers a single TCR beta chain. Its antigen is unknown. The data derive from a study of blood T cells in healthy people across ages. Findings and caveats of the study: Older age went with lower TCR beta diversity per million T cells, in a roughly linear way.

A J-beta primer mix and a sample-barcoded 5' primer were used in a second PCR of roughly 7 to 12 cycles. TCRdb reprocessed the 5' RACE reads with MiXCR, giving one entry per CDR3 protein. This sample carries nearly 800,000 distinct CDR3 sequences, around a quarter of them seen once, and the ten largest clones take under 4.5%. Trimming took 0 bases from V and 5 from J, leaving 8 bases between them. CDR1 is SGHAT and CDR2 is FQNNGV in the germline V gene. The CDR3 length is 14 residues. The same specimen was also included in a second study, on T cells of mothers and their children. That paper states: During the second PCR, the M1S primer introduced sample barcodes along with 2-4 random nucleotides.

The V call is TRBV11-2, the J call TRBJ2-4, with D unresolved. The sequencing sample was made of blood. The sequence was obtained from a boy aged 5-17 years in good health. Written as DNA, the CDR3 is TGTGCCAGCAGCTTAGACAGGACCCAAAACATTCAGTACTTC. Encoded protein: CASSLDRTQNIQYF.